This entry is about one TCR beta chain. The data were taken from a study of technical replicates of blood from a handful of donors. The method was immunoSEQ multiplex PCR; TCRdb's version includes in-frame clones alone and lacks a portion of them. Of about 76,000 clones in the sample, roughly nine tenths were seen once. CDR3 length: 18 residues. CDR1 and CDR2 (germline): SGDLS, YYNGEE. The junction had 11 bases not matched to a gene; V was cut back by 4 bases and J by 0 bases. The chain carries TRBV9 and TRBJ2-2; 8 nucleotides agree with TRBD2. Sequenced material: T cells isolated from PBMCs. This clonotype was sampled from a human donor in good health. Here the CDR3 reads CASSSPPSSGSNTGELFF. DNA for the CDR3: TGTGCCAGCAGCTCACCCCCATCTAGCGGGTCGAACACCGGGGAGCTGTTTTTT.